Listed below are T cell receptor beta chains from one sample, sequenced in a study of CD4+ T cells in melanoma. The method was immunoSEQ multiplex PCR; TCRdb's version includes in-frame clones alone and lacks a portion of them. This sample has approximately 15,000 clones, with 62% found just once. Sequencing was performed on cells from a culture (not recorded whether cultured in vitro). The receptors come from a human donor with melanoma. Both conserved end residues are part of each CDR3. A D gene is named only where the DNA matches it firmly. Where a row states a size, it is once, few, many or the class of an expanded clone; other rows omit it.

V,D,J,size,DNA,CDR3
TRBV6-1,-,TRBJ1-1,once,TGTGCCAGCAGTCCAGGGCGGGGGCGAATTGAAGCTTTCTTT,CASSPGRGRIEAFF
TRBV19,TRBD2,TRBJ2-3,-,TGTGCCAGTAGTGGACTAGCGGGGTTCACAGATACGCAGTATTTT,CASSGLAGFTDTQYF
TRBV6-1,TRBD1,TRBJ1-4,once,TGTGCCAGCAAGACAGGGGGCCGGATGCATGAAAAACTGTTTTTT,CASKTGGRMHEKLFF
TRBV11-2,TRBD2,TRBJ2-3,-,TGTGCCAGCAGCGGAGTCCGGGGGGTCACAGATACGCAGTATTTT,CASSGVRGVTDTQYF
TRBV7-2,TRBD1,TRBJ2-6,-,TGTGCCAGCAGCTTCCGGACAGGGGGCGTCCTGACTTTC,CASSFRTGGVLTF
TRBV6-6,-,TRBJ1-1,-,TGTGCCAGCAGTTATGGTCACATGAACACTGAAGCTTTCTTT,CASSYGHMNTEAFF
TRBV11-2,TRBD2,TRBJ2-1,few,TGTGCCAGCAGTTTCGGACTAGCGGGGGGCTTGGGGGATGAGCAGTTCTTC,CASSFGLAGGLGDEQFF
TRBV7-8,-,TRBJ1-1,-,TGTGCCAGCAGCAGAATCGCCGCGCGGACAGAAAAAGAAGCTTTCTTT,CASSRIAARTEKEAFF
TRBV18,TRBD1,TRBJ1-3,-,TGTGCCAGCTCACCGATTGGGACAGGAAAAGGGGGAAACACCATATATTTT,CASSPIGTGKGGNTIYF
TRBV11-3,-,TRBJ2-5,few,TGTGCCAGCAGCTTAAGTTATCCAGAGACCCAGTACTTC,CASSLSYPETQYF